The source of this T cell receptor (beta chain) is a study of a mutant IDH1 vaccine in newly diagnosed glioma. In the study overall: The week-35 safety follow-up was V12, and the week-47 study end was V13.

The CDR3 is made up of 15 amino acids. CDR1 and CDR2 (germline): SGHRS, YFSETQ. Trimming stripped 3 bases from V and 0 bases from J, with 9 bases between. For this clone: Its antigen is as yet unknown.

Time point reported: week 47, end of study. The investigators gave 300 ug of mutant IDH1 20-mer peptide in each vaccine dose, together with topical imiquimod. Across weeks 1, 3, 5, 7, 11, 15, 19 and 23, patients received a vaccination each time, eight in all. Clones were sequenced by immunoSEQ multiplex PCR, and TCRdb holds only the in-frame ones, with some missing. Here the sample spans roughly 86,000 clones, over 85% being singletons. The V call is TRBV5-1, the J call TRBJ1-4; D remains ambiguous. This clonotype was sampled from a woman in her forties or fifties with glioma. Here the sequenced sample was PBMCs, taken from a glioma patient whose treatment included an IDH1 peptide vaccine. In DNA, the CDR3 is TGCGCCAGCAGCTCTAGGCCTGCAACTAATGAAAAACTGTTTTTT. This codes for CASSSRPATNEKLFF.